Below, 26 T cell receptor beta chains from the same sample are listed, as sequenced in a study of identical twins. One entry per CDR3 protein, called by TCRdb with MiXCR from the 5' RACE reads. The table has more than 1.5 million distinct CDR3 sequences, roughly 35% seen once; the top ten hold about 0.27%. Sequenced: cord blood. The receptor set was obtained from a newborn girl in good health.

In this sample, this clonotype turned up a few times. This chain links TRBV25-1 with TRBJ1-1, with a weak D call TRBD1 (6 bases). Trimming shortened V by 2 bases and J by 3 bases, and 19 bases separated the two germline ends. Germline V gives CDR1 MGHDK, CDR2 SYGVNS. The CDR3 loop spans 17 amino acids. CDR3 sequence (DNA): TGTGCCAGCAGTGAAAGCTGGTCAGGGGCACGGGACACTGAAGCTTTCTTT. Residues: CASSESWSGARDTEAFF.

The chain uses TRBV15 and TRBJ1-2; maybe TRBD1 (6 bases). Germline loops: CDR1 LNHNV, CDR2 YYDKDF (reference sequence). Trimming removed 1 base at V and 4 bases at J, with 10 bases between. CDR3 length: 14 residues. The CDR3 loop reads CATSRAGGSYGYTF. The DNA of the CDR3 is TGTGCCACCAGCAGAGCCGGGGGCTCCTATGGCTACACCTTC.

This clonotype has more than one count but fewer than ten. The gene calls are TRBV7-2 and TRBJ2-1, with TRBD2 matching 7 bases. With V trimmed by 7 bases and J by 2 bases, 8 bases remained unmatched. CDR3 length: 15 residues. CDR1 is SGHTA and CDR2 is FQGNSA in the germline V gene. The CDR3 here is CASITARGAYNEQFF. As DNA, the CDR3 is TGTGCCAGCATCACTGCCCGGGGGGCCTACAATGAGCAGTTCTTC.

The table lists this clonotype with a few counts. The chain combines TRBV20-1 with TRBJ1-2; TRBD1 matches 7 bases. Germline assignment: CDR1 DFQATT and CDR2 SNEGSKA (reference sequence). This CDR3 has 13 residues. With V trimmed by 6 bases and J by 2 bases, 6 bases remained unmatched. The CDR3 sequence: CSASTGVNYGYTF. As DNA, the CDR3 is TGCAGTGCCTCCACAGGGGTGAACTATGGCTACACCTTC.

This clonotype came up a few times. The chain links TRBV6-1 to TRBJ2-7, with D perhaps TRBD2 (5 bases). The CDR3 contains 13 residues. Germline V gives CDR1 MNHNS, CDR2 SASEGT. Between the trimmed V and J ends, which lost 6 bases and 3 bases, there was a span of 12 bases. CDR3 in amino acids: CASSRDPNYEQYF. DNA for the CDR3: TGTGCCAGCAGCCGGGATCCGAACTACGAGCAGTACTTC.

In its sample, this clonotype was seen many times. The chain recombines TRBV28 with TRBJ1-2; 10 nucleotides match TRBD1. Per germline, CDR1 MDHEN and CDR2 SYDVKM. The CDR3 contains 15 residues. V was pared by 5 bases and J by 2 bases, with 5 bases of the junction left unmatched. DNA for the CDR3: TGTGCCAGCAGTACTCCGGGACAGGGGAACTATGGCTACACCTTC. Amino acid sequence: CASSTPGQGNYGYTF.

There are many counts of this clonotype. This rearrangement joins TRBV6-2 or TRBV6-3 to TRBJ2-1; no clear D. Trimming removed 2 bases from V and 9 bases from J, with 8 bases in between. Germline V lookup: CDR1 MNHEY, CDR2 SVGEGT. This CDR3 has 12 amino acids. CDR3 nucleotide sequence: TGTGCCAGCAGTTACCGTTATAGTGAGCAGTTCTTC. It translates to CASSYRYSEQFF.

V usage is TRBV5-6 and J usage is TRBJ2-4; D not certain. V gave up 2 bases and J gave up 0 bases, with 15 bases separating them. The CDR3 spans 17 residues. Germline CDR1 is SGHDT and CDR2 is YYEEEE. The CDR3 sequence: CASSLLKRALAKNIQYF. CDR3 in DNA: TGTGCCAGCAGCTTACTAAAACGGGCATTAGCCAAAAACATTCAGTACTTC.

This clonotype was counted ten times or more. The rearrangement uses TRBV4-2 and TRBJ2-3; a weak D match, TRBD1 (5 bases). V lost 1 base and J 0 bases, leaving 8 bases between the germline ends. Per germline, CDR1 LGHNA and CDR2 YNFKEQ. This CDR3 region has 15 residues. CDR3: CASSQGGESTDTQYF. CDR3 DNA sequence: TGTGCCAGCAGCCAAGGGGGCGAGAGCACAGATACGCAGTATTTT.

The chain combines TRBV2 with TRBJ2-2; the match to TRBD1 covers 7 bases. Trimming took 6 bases from V and 2 from J; bases not matched to a gene: 6. CDR1 and CDR2 (germline): SNHLY, FYNNEI. This CDR3 comprises 15 residues. The CDR3 loop reads CASRTDRLNTGELFF. CDR3 DNA sequence: TGTGCCAGCAGGACGGACAGGCTAAACACCGGGGAGCTGTTTTTT. The entire variable domain, with the rest obtained from reference TRBV2 and TRBJ2-2, is as follows: EPEVTQTPSHQVTQMGQEVILRCVPISNHLYFYWYRQILGQKVEFLVSFYNNEISEKSEIFDDQFSVERPDGSNFTLKIRSTKLEDSAMYFCASRTDRLNTGELFFGEGSRLTVL.

This clonotype was detected only a few times. The chain employs TRBV12-3 or TRBV12-4 and TRBJ1-1, with a weak D call TRBD1 (6 bases). The CDR3 totals 15 residues. V lost 10 bases, J lost 0 bases, and 18 bases lay in between. The CDR3 region is CATATLGQMNTEAFF. The CDR3 coding sequence is TGTGCCACCGCTACGTTGGGACAAATGAACACTGAAGCTTTCTTT.

With respect to this clonotype: At one of its ends the junction is not consistent with the germline gene, which may arise from a read error. V is TRBV7-7 and J is TRBJ2-3, with TRBD2 identical over 9 bases. Germline loops: CDR1 SSHAT, CDR2 FNYEAQ (reference sequence). CDR3 length: 16 residues. The CDR3 loop is CASSRGTSTSTDTQYF. In DNA, the CDR3 is TGTGCTAGCAGCCGGGGGACTAGCACTAGCACAGATACGCAGTATTTT.

The chain joins TRBV3-1 to TRBJ2-5; D is uncertain. CDR1 and CDR2 (germline): LGHDT, YNNKEL (reference sequence). V gave up 0 bases and J gave up 3 bases, with 8 bases separating them. The CDR3 length is 14 residues. CDR3 residues: CASSQDIRKETQYF. As DNA, the CDR3 is TGTGCCAGCAGCCAAGATATACGGAAAGAGACCCAGTACTTC.

The chain is built from TRBV20-1 and TRBJ2-4; D is unresolved. Germline V gene lookup returns CDR1 DFQATT and CDR2 SNEGSKA (reference sequence). This CDR3 has 18 residues. Trimming removed 0 bases from V and 0 bases from J, with 18 bases in between. CDR3 residues: CSARDRTGSTLAKNIQYF. CDR3 DNA sequence: TGCAGTGCTAGAGATCGAACCGGTAGCACACTAGCCAAAAACATTCAGTACTTC.

V is TRBV5-1 and J is TRBJ1-5; D is ambiguous. The CDR3 runs 13 residues. V lost 5 bases to trimming and J lost 7 bases, with 13 bases between them. Per germline, CDR1 SGHRS and CDR2 YFSETQ. The CDR3 DNA follows: TGCGCCAGCAGGAGCCGGATTTACCAGCCCCAGCATTTT. Translation gives CASRSRIYQPQHF.

This chain connects TRBV15 to TRBJ1-4, with no clear D. The CDR3 consists of 14 residues. V lost 0 bases and J 8 bases, leaving 10 bases between the germline ends. Germline V gene data show CDR1 as LNHNV and CDR2 as YYDKDF (reference sequence). In DNA form, the CDR3 reads TGTGCCACCAGCAGAGATGCACGGGAAGAAAAACTGTTTTTT. It yields the protein CATSRDAREEKLFF.

J is TRBJ2-5 and V is TRBV10-3; maybe TRBD1 (6 bases). The CDR3 covers 13 residues. Between the trimmed V and J ends, which lost 6 bases and 5 bases, there was a span of 13 bases. Per the germline V gene, CDR1 is ENHRY and CDR2 is SYGVKD. CDR3 nucleotide sequence: TGTGCCATCAGGCCGGACAGTGGGGAGACCCAGTACTTC. Amino acid sequence: CAIRPDSGETQYF.

This clonotype was found many times. This sequence joins TRBV10-3 and TRBJ2-5; TRBD2 aligns across 11 bases. V dropped 5 bases and J dropped 2; count of bases not matched to a gene: 4. Germline V gene sequence: CDR1 ENHRY, CDR2 SYGVKD. The CDR3 consists of 15 residues. The CDR3 is CAISSGLAAQETQYF. The CDR3 bases are TGTGCCATCAGTTCGGGACTAGCGGCTCAAGAGACCCAGTACTTC.

The V and J genes are TRBV30 and TRBJ2-1; the D is unclear. The germline V gene encodes CDR1 GTSNPN and CDR2 SVGIG (reference sequence). With 3 bases removed from V and 7 bases from J, the gap between germline ends came to 1 base. The CDR3 runs 9 residues. Here the CDR3 reads CAWRNEQFF. In nucleotides, the CDR3 is TGTGCCTGGAGGAATGAGCAGTTCTTC.

This rearrangement joins TRBV10-3 to TRBJ1-6; 11 bases are a match to TRBD1. This CDR3 is 16 amino acids long. The junction had 6 bases not matched to a gene; V was cut back by 4 bases and J by 7 bases. Germline-derived CDR1 and CDR2 are ENHRY and SYGVKD. CDR3 residues: CAISADGQGANSPLHF. CDR3 in DNA: TGTGCCATCAGTGCGGACGGACAGGGGGCGAATTCACCCCTCCACTTT.

The chain combines TRBV27 with TRBJ2-7; possible D gene TRBD2, 5 bases. In germline, CDR1 is MNHEY, CDR2 SMNVEV (reference sequence). V was clipped by 5 bases and J by 5 bases, with 16 bases between them. The CDR3 length is 14 residues. The CDR3 DNA reads as TGTGCCAGCAGTCCCCGTCGACTAACCCACGAGCAGTACTTC. As protein: CASSPRRLTHEQYF.

This clonotype was found a few times. The rearrangement joins TRBV24-1 to TRBJ2-7, with 7 nucleotides matching TRBD1. Germline CDR1 and CDR2: KGHDR and SFDVKD. Losses at the gene ends were 3 bases for V and 5 bases for J; bases not matched to a gene: 6. This CDR3 is 14 amino acids long. The CDR3 coding sequence is TGTGCCACCAGTGATACACAGGGGTCGGACGAGCAGTACTTC. Protein product: CATSDTQGSDEQYF.

This clonotype showed up just a few times. The CDR3 region has the DNA TGCAGTGCTTCAGGGTTTGGGACCCAGTACTTC. It codes for CSASGFGTQYF. V and J are TRBV20-1 and TRBJ2-5, with D maybe TRBD1 (5 bases). Deletions cut 5 bases from V and 7 bases from J, with 11 bases between. In germline, CDR1 is DFQATT, CDR2 SNEGSKA (reference sequence). This CDR3 region has 11 residues.

V gene TRBV29-1 combines with J gene TRBJ2-5; D call uncertain. Germline loops: CDR1 SQVTM, CDR2 ANQGSEA. The CDR3 loop spans 12 amino acids. V shed 4 bases and J shed 4 bases, with 10 bases lying between them. CDR3 bases: TGCAGCGTTGGGCCCCCCCGAGAGACCCAGTACTTC. It is translated as CSVGPPRETQYF.

This clonotype has a count of ten or more. This chain links TRBV7-9 with TRBJ2-3; D is possibly TRBD1 (5 bases). CDR1 and CDR2 from the germline V gene are SEHNR and FQNEAQ (reference sequence). This CDR3 spans 14 amino acids. Between the trimmed V and J ends, which lost 5 bases and 2 bases, there was a span of 11 bases. The CDR3 DNA reads TGTGCCAGCAGCCCGAGACAGTTCACAGATACGCAGTATTTT. Its translation is CASSPRQFTDTQYF. Together with reference TRBV7-9 and TRBJ2-3, the CDR3 gives the full variable domain: DTGVSQNPRHKITKRGQNVTFRCDPISEHNRLYWYRQTLGQGPEFLTYFQNEAQLEKSRLLSDRFSAERPKGSFSTLEIQRTEQGDSAMYLCASSPRQFTDTQYFGPGTRLTVL.

This clonotype occurred a few times. V gene TRBV6-1 combines with J gene TRBJ1-5, with 9 bases that match TRBD1. The germline V gene encodes CDR1 MNHNS and CDR2 SASEGT. V lost 8 bases to trimming and J lost 0 bases; unmatched junction nucleotides: 5. CDR3 size: 15 residues. CDR3 coding DNA: TGTGCCAGCCACGGGACAGGGTATAGCAATCAGCCCCAGCATTTT. Residues: CASHGTGYSNQPQHF.